This T cell receptor (beta chain) was identified in a study of blood T cell repertoires in COVID-19. In the study overall: Acute-phase and convalescent COVID-19 samples originated in the United States, Italy and Spain. PBMCs, B-cell-depleted T cells, or T cells provided the cDNA or gDNA that made up the material.

Per the original data handling: Scientists estimated how many nucleated cells there were by amplifying reference gene primers. Sequenced by immunoSEQ multiplex PCR; TCRdb stores in-frame clones only, minus some. D and trimming come from the DNA, and the V and J calls and clone size come from that table. The sample lists approximately 93,000 clones; around 67% were seen once. Patients in Seattle were enrolled during active infection, then followed longitudinally. The source of this sequence is a man between 65 and 85 years old with COVID-19, enrolled during active disease. Input material: peripheral blood.

The CDR3 bases are TGTGCCAGCAGCTTAGCGGGAGGGTTTGGGACTGAAGCTTTCTTT. Protein: CASSLAGGFGTEAFF. The chain employs TRBV7-2 and TRBJ1-1, with no clear D. Germline V gene data show CDR1 as SGHTA and CDR2 as FQGNSA. V was clipped by 0 bases and J by 5 bases, with 13 bases between them. The CDR3 spans 15 residues.